This T cell receptor beta chain originates from a study of cytomegalovirus exposure and HLA in healthy donors. Findings of the study overall: Evidence from a later analysis indicated that most CMV-associated TCR beta chains looked HLA-restricted.

This PCR relied on a set of 60 Vbeta primers and 13 Jbeta primers. Produced via immunoSEQ multiplex PCR; TCRdb's table is partial and in-frame only. The table has 110,000 or so clones, about 77% seen once. Of note for this clone: Its antigen is as yet unknown.

V shed 7 bases and J 13 bases; nucleotides not matched to a gene: 9. Germline CDR1 and CDR2: LNHDA and SQIVND (reference sequence). This CDR3 region has 12 residues. V usage is TRBV19 and J usage is TRBJ2-1; TRBD2 matches at 8 bases. The TCR sequence derives from a woman aged 30 to 39 in good health and CMV-seropositive. The sequenced material came from PBMCs. The CDR3 nucleotides read TGTGCCAGTACCGAACGGGGGGGAGGTCAGTTCTTC. Translating gives CASTERGGGQFF. The variable domain in full, completed from reference TRBV19 and TRBJ2-1, reads DGGITQSPKYLFRKEGQNVTLSCEQNLNHDAMYWYRQDPGQGLRLIYYSQIVNDFQKGDIAEGYSVSREKKESFPLTVTSAQKNPTAFYLCASTERGGGQFFGPGTRLTVL.